This T cell receptor (beta chain) emerged from a study of cytomegalovirus exposure and HLA in healthy donors (dated by TCRdb to about 2017). Background for the entire study: An earlier analysis of several hundred of the donors reported under 300 Gb of sequence data and roughly 120 million unique TCR beta sequences obtained from around 190 million T cells. Approximately 300 gigabases of sequencing data and around 85 million unique TCR sequences made up an early release that covered some 640 HLA-typed donors. Of the roughly 400 genotyped donors, 65% to 90% fell in the genetic ancestry cluster associated with self-reported Caucasian donors. The study aimed to test whether cataloging public T cell receptors could reveal signatures of past pathogen exposure. The T cell repertoires of 550 to 850 subjects were profiled by immunosequencing and related to cytomegalovirus serostatus. A separate validation cohort of over a hundred different subjects was used in addition to the roughly 640-subject first cohort. High-throughput TCR immunosequencing, statistical association of individual TCRs with disease status, and machine learning were combined to predict cytomegalovirus infection status. In a later analysis, previously published TCR beta repertoires from 550 to 700 donors were re-analyzed and high-resolution HLA genotyping was added so that TCR occurrence patterns could be studied. Rather than drawing on any new phenotypic data, the later analysis identified candidate immune exposures from TCR beta sequences and the way those sequences occurred across donors. In an earlier analysis of 500 to 650 of the donors, high-throughput TCR beta sequencing was used to judge whether each TCR beta V gene segment behaved as functional or pseudogenic. Donor age, sex, ethnicity and CMV serostatus were compiled alongside the repertoire data. In a later genetic analysis, genome-wide SNP genotypes for about 55% of the 666 donors were used, and that subset was treated as a discovery cohort. Every discovery cohort repertoire had been produced on one sequencing platform. Both class I and class II loci were covered by HLA typing, at four-digit resolution. Typing coverage varied by locus: roughly 620-630 donors for A, B, C, DRB1 and DQB1; approximately 560 for DQA1; nearly 610 for DPA1; more than 450 for DPB1. Because of strong linkage in the cohort, 4 to 6 DR-DQ haplotypes were treated as single units for association and clustering. Among about 400 genotyped donors of the cohort, an average of approximately 220,000 unique TCR beta nucleotide sequences was sequenced per donor, of which about 19% were non-productive.

From the germline V gene (reference sequence), CDR1 is LNHDA and CDR2 is SQIVND. A distance of 12 bases separates the germline ends of V and J, which lose 6 bases and 4 bases respectively. The CDR3 spans 13 residues, from the cysteine through the phenylalanine. CDR3 DNA only is kept here, 39 bases in frame from base 1. The cohort was made up of hundreds of healthy bone marrow donors. At the time of sampling, every cohort member was nominally healthy, though immune exposures that went unrecorded were likely present. The donor tested CMV seronegative, placing the donor among the 300 to 450 seronegative members of the cohort. A peripheral blood sample was collected from each donor, and TCR beta sequencing was performed on peripheral blood mononuclear cells. The Qiagen DNeasy Blood Extraction Kit was used to extract genomic DNA from the blood cell samples. As regards this clone: Its specific antigen is unknown. No much larger clonotype is one base removed from it; base qualities were not supplied.

Points the paper makes about the study in general: A later genetic analysis reported fewer N-insertions in productive TCRs among donors in an Asian-associated ancestry cluster than the roughly 650-donor mean. At a false discovery rate of 0.05, a later analysis linked about 16,000 TCR beta sequences to specific HLA alleles. Cytomegalovirus status was reported to be diagnosed by the classifier with high specificity and sensitivity in both the original and validation cohorts. Presence/absence analyses assumed roughly uniform sequencing depth across donors, an assumption that may not hold. Assigning TCR associations to individual alleles was difficult when HLA alleles, especially DR and DQ, strongly co-occurred. An association between a missense DCLRE1C variant and V-gene and J-gene trimming of TCR beta chains was found in a later genetic analysis and replicated in an independent cohort. In this cohort, only TCR beta chains were sequenced, and detectable features were limited by the absence of alpha or paired-chain data. A further reported finding was that TCR beta sequences accurately predicted the HLA-A and HLA-B alleles for most subjects in the first cohort. About 17 rarely observed V segments, including chromosome 9 orphons, were excluded from the earlier analysis of almost 600 of the donors because counts were too low. Because the 87-base-pair reads could not distinguish some IMGT-functional V segments, including TRBV6-2 and TRBV6-3, those segments were excluded. According to a later analysis, parvovirus B19, influenza, CMV and Epstein-Barr virus appeared linked to several top co-occurrence clusters. In a later analysis, the rate of TCR association differed among HLA loci, with DRB1 alleles having the most associated TCRs and HLA-C alleles having the fewest. A later analysis found that HLA-associated TCR beta chains were more clonally expanded and had lower generation probabilities than equally common non-associated chains. In the study, around 150 TCR beta chains were listed as associated with cytomegalovirus. Because HLA typing was missing for some donors at each locus, association tests included only the typed subset. According to the authors, the approach could potentially be generalized to other disease states and immunological phenotypes. A group of highly shared sequence variants was considered likely to be a technical artifact of the sequencing pipeline. Three of the identified cytomegalovirus-associated TCR beta chains were confirmed in vitro to be specific for cytomegalovirus antigens. A later analysis found that most CMV-associated TCR beta chains appeared HLA-restricted, with HLA associations seemingly driven largely by CMV exposure. Immune exposure information for the cohort was limited to CMV serostatus. Across donors, most TCR sequences were observed very rarely, whereas some public TCRs were present in many individuals. Linkage disequilibrium might explain the correlated functional status among segregating V segments, but an unknown experimental factor could not be excluded. In an earlier analysis of approximately 590 of the donors, most TCR beta V segments appeared in productive rearrangements about 87% or about 30% of the time, broadly matching IMGT annotations.

Receptors were amplified or captured by the immunoSEQ multiplex PCR assay. The multiplex PCR relied on a mix of 60 forward primers for TCR Vbeta segments and 13 reverse primers for TCR Jbeta segments. Amplification of the CDR3 region of rearranged TCR beta genes was performed with a multiplex PCR assay on genomic DNA. The amplified TCR beta libraries were sequenced on the Illumina HiSeq System as 87-base-pair reads. The authors' analysis ran thus. Across the 640 or so repertoires, a later analysis counted roughly 77 million unique TCR beta chains, approximately 10 million of which were shared by at least two donors. To remove PCR and sequencing errors, raw reads were error-corrected and collapsed into unique sequences using a nearest-neighbor algorithm that merged closely related sequences. Alignment of CDR3 sequences to IMGT reference sequences was used to assign V, D and J gene segments. Each retained sequence needed at least a six-nucleotide match to both a V gene segment and a J gene segment. Rearrangements were called productive when the CDR3 lacked stop codons and stayed in frame with V and J; all others were non-productive. CDR3 was defined by IMGT convention, running from the second conserved V-encoded cysteine to the conserved J-encoded phenylalanine. Sequences without an unambiguous match to a single V gene segment were excluded from the earlier analysis of about 630 of the donors. An earlier analysis of a few hundred of the donors classified V segments as functional when productive rearrangements were above 56.7% and as segregating when the standard deviation between donors was above 5%. To diagnose cytomegalovirus status from the catalog of TCR beta chain sequences, a statistical classification framework was built. A later analysis assigned V and J genes by comparing TCR nucleotide sequences with IMGT/GENE-DB human TR gene sequences. In a later analysis, CDR3 sequences and most-parsimonious VDJ recombination scenarios were assigned using the TCRdist pipeline. A later analysis defined each TCR beta chain by its CDR3 amino acid sequence plus V-gene family, and excluded reads lacking a unique V-gene family. To address suspected cross-contamination and a sequencing artifact, a later analysis removed a few hundred highly shared, low-generation-probability nucleotide sequences. In a later analysis, a clonal expansion index was calculated for each public chain from normalized within-repertoire ranks of inferred template counts. In a later analysis, generation probabilities were computed with a VDJ recombination model fitted to out-of-frame rearrangements, and the resulting probabilities were checked against IGoR. Hypergeometric tests were used in a later analysis to score TCR-TCR, TCR-HLA and TCR-CMV co-occurrence, with a repertoire-size bias correction applied to the TCR pairs. False discovery rates were estimated in a later analysis by permuting HLA or CMV assignments 20 times. A later analysis grouped co-occurring TCRs with DBSCAN, adding TCRdist sequence similarity when clustering within HLA-allele-positive subsets. Repertoires with fewer than 30,000 or more than 120,000 public chains were left out of co-occurrence clustering, as were about five repertoires with anomalous nucleotide sharing. TCRdb carries this immuneACCESS record with in-frame sequences only. Its versions omit some clonotypes, under half of them owing to an unresolved V gene in the studies checked, with the rest unexplained. V and J calls and clone size follow that table, whereas D and trimming were derived from the DNA. Counted in this sample were under 200,000 clones; approximately 80% of them appeared once. The ten largest clones represent 1.5% to 2% of the sample.

The chain employs TRBV19 and TRBJ1-1; the D region possibly corresponds to TRBD1 (5 bases align). The sequence was obtained from a woman under 40 in good health and CMV-seronegative. Source material: PBMCs. The CDR3 amino acid sequence is: CASRQGRGTEAFF. The DNA sequence reads TGTGCCAGTAGGCAGGGAAGAGGCACTGAAGCTTTCTTT.